The rows below give T cell receptor beta chains drawn from one sample of a study of cytomegalovirus exposure and HLA in healthy donors. Data came from immunoSEQ multiplex PCR; TCRdb stores just in-frame clones and leaves some out. The data show some 150,000 clones, with approximately 60% seen just once and 2% to 2.5% held by the top ten. Sequencing input: PBMCs. The source of these receptors is a woman between 35 and 50 years old in good health and CMV-seronegative. The CDR3 runs from the conserved cysteine through the conserved F or W. The order of the fields is J gene, CDR3 length, V gene, CDR3 protein.

j_call: TRBJ1-6
cdr3_length: 14
v_call: TRBV27
cdr3_aa: CASSPRVPDSPLHF

j_call: TRBJ1-1
cdr3_length: 16
v_call: TRBV12-5
cdr3_aa: CASGLPRREFDTEAFF

j_call: TRBJ1-1
cdr3_length: 13
v_call: TRBV7-8
cdr3_aa: CASSIGGGTEAFF

j_call: TRBJ2-4
cdr3_length: 14
v_call: TRBV11-2
cdr3_aa: CASSFVAEENIQYF

j_call: TRBJ2-2
cdr3_length: 15
v_call: TRBV7-6
cdr3_aa: CASSLGGGNTGELFF

j_call: TRBJ1-1
cdr3_length: 16
v_call: TRBV7-8
cdr3_aa: CASSPEGMGMNTEAFF

j_call: TRBJ1-4
cdr3_length: 16
v_call: TRBV5-4
cdr3_aa: CASSPEPGQINEKLFF

j_call: TRBJ1-6
cdr3_length: 16
v_call: TRBV5-6
cdr3_aa: CASSPRTGGGNSPLHF

j_call: TRBJ2-2
cdr3_length: 14
v_call: TRBV7-2
cdr3_aa: CASRVAGSTGELFF

j_call: TRBJ2-3
cdr3_length: 17
v_call: TRBV7-2
cdr3_aa: CASSYTPLAGLADTQYF

j_call: TRBJ1-5
cdr3_length: 13
v_call: TRBV28
cdr3_aa: CASSYFPRQPQHF

j_call: TRBJ2-7
cdr3_length: 15
v_call: TRBV7-3
cdr3_aa: CASSLERGASYEQYF

j_call: TRBJ2-3
cdr3_length: 17
v_call: TRBV15
cdr3_aa: CATSRLTGGAGTDTQYF

j_call: TRBJ1-1
cdr3_length: 12
v_call: TRBV10-3
cdr3_aa: CAVRVSDTEAFF

j_call: TRBJ1-1
cdr3_length: 15
v_call: TRBV10-3
cdr3_aa: CAISDATGVGTEAFF

j_call: TRBJ2-3
cdr3_length: 14
v_call: TRBV7-7
cdr3_aa: CASSRGGAGDTQYF

j_call: TRBJ1-2
cdr3_length: 13
v_call: TRBV9
cdr3_aa: CASSVVAVNGYTF

j_call: TRBJ1-5
cdr3_length: 13
v_call: TRBV2
cdr3_aa: CASSEVVGQPQHF

j_call: TRBJ1-2
cdr3_length: 14
v_call: TRBV15
cdr3_aa: CATSRPSGTERYTF

j_call: TRBJ1-5
cdr3_length: 14
v_call: TRBV7-2
cdr3_aa: CASSSRQGDQPQHF

j_call: TRBJ1-2
cdr3_length: 13
v_call: TRBV4-2
cdr3_aa: CASSLQGWYGYTF

j_call: TRBJ2-5
cdr3_length: 15
v_call: TRBV5-1
cdr3_aa: CASSPWGDSQETQYF

j_call: TRBJ1-4
cdr3_length: 15
v_call: TRBV5-1
cdr3_aa: CASSFTGDLNEKLFF

j_call: TRBJ2-5
cdr3_length: 15
v_call: TRBV5-1
cdr3_aa: CASSLGSGGRETQYF

j_call: TRBJ2-3
cdr3_length: 18
v_call: TRBV4-3
cdr3_aa: CASSPRGTSGGSTDTQYF

j_call: TRBJ1-2
cdr3_length: 13
v_call: TRBV6-6
cdr3_aa: CASSLQGNYGYTF